The entry below gives a single T cell receptor (beta chain) sequence along with its context. Original handling: The authors estimated nucleated cell counts from reference gene primer amplification. This table comes from immunoSEQ multiplex PCR, and its TCRdb copy is limited to in-frame clones, with some not included. The V and J calls and clone size come from that table; D and trimming were worked out from the DNA. The table records more than 45,000 clones, approximately 85% of them present only once. The V end lost 0 bases, the J end lost 0 bases, and 3 bases lay between the germline ends. From germline, CDR1 is LGHDT and CDR2 YNNKEL (reference sequence). This CDR3 is built from 15 residues. These data belong to a study of blood T cell repertoires in COVID-19. About the study: The samples span acute and convalescent COVID-19 from the United States, Italy and Spain. T cells, B-cell-depleted T cells, or PBMCs provided the cDNA or gDNA that served as material.

Sequenced material: peripheral blood. The rearrangement uses TRBV3-1 (or the pseudogene TRBV3-2) and TRBJ2-6; no clear D. The sequence was obtained from a human donor in a cohort sampled during active COVID-19. CDR3 in DNA: TGTGCCAGCAGCCAAGACCTCTCTGGGGCCAACGTCCTGACTTTC. Translating it yields CASSQDLSGANVLTF.